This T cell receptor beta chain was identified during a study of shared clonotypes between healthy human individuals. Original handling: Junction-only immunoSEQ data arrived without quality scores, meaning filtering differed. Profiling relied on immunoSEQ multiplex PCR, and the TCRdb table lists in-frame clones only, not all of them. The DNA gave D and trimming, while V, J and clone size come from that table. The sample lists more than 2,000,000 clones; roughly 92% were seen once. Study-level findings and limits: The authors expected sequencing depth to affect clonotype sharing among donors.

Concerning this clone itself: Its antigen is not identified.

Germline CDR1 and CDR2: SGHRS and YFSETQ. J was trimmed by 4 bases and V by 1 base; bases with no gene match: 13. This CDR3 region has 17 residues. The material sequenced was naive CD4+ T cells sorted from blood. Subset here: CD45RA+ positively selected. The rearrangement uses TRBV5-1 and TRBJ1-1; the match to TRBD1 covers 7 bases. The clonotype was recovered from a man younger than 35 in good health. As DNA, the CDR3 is TGCGCCAGCAGCTTGAACAGGGGCAAGAATCGAGGCACTGAAGCTTTCTTT. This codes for CASSLNRGKNRGTEAFF.